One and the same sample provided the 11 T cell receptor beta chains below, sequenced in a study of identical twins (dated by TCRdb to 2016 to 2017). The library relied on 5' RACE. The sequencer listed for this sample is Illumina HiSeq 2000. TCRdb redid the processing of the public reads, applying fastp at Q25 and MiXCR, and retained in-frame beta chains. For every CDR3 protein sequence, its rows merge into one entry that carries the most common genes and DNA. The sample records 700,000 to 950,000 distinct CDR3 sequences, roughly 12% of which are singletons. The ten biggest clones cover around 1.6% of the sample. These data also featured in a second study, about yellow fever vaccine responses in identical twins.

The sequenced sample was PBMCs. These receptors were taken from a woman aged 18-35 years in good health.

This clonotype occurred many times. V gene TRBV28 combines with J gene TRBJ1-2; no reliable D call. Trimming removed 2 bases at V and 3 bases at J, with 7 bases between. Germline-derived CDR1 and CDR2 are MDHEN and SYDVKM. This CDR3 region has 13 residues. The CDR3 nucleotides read TGTGCCAGCAGTTTAGCGGGCGACTATGGCTACACCTTC. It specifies CASSLAGDYGYTF.

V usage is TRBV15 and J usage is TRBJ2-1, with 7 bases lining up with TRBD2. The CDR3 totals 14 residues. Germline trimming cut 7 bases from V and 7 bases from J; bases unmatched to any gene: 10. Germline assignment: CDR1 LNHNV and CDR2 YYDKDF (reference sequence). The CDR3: CATKGWEGLNEQFF. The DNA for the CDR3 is TGTGCCACCAAGGGGTGGGAGGGCCTGAATGAGCAGTTCTTC.

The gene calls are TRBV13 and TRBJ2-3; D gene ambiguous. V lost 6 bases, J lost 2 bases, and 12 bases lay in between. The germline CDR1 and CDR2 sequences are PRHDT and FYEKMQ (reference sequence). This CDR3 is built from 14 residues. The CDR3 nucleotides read TGTGCCAGCAGAAGGGCGGCCGTCACAGATACGCAGTATTTT. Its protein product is CASRRAAVTDTQYF.

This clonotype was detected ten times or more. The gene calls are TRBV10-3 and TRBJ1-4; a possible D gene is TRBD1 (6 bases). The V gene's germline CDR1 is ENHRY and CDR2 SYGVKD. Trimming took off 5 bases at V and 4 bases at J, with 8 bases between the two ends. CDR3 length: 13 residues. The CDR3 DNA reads TGTGCCATCAGTCAGGGGAATAATGAAAAACTGTTTTTT. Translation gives CAISQGNNEKLFF.

CDR3 nucleotides: TGCGCCAGCAGTCAGCCCTCGGGACTCCAACGGGGCTACGAGCAGTACTTC. Translation gives CASSQPSGLQRGYEQYF. This chain links TRBV23-1 with TRBJ2-7; a possible D gene is TRBD2 (6 bases). TRBV23-1 has ORF status, its function being uncertain. The CDR3 sequence is 17 residues long. V was pared by 3 bases and J by 3 bases, with 21 bases between.

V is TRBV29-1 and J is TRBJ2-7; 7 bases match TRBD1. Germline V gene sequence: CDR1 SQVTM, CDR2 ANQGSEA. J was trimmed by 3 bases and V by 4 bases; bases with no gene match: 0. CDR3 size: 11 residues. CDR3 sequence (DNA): TGCAGCGTTGGGGACAGCTACGAGCAGTACGTC. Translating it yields CSVGDSYEQYV.

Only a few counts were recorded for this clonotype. CDR3 DNA sequence: TGTGCCAGCAGCGTAGGGGAGGGAGGGGTCTCCTACAATGAGCAGTTCTTC. Translation gives CASSVGEGGVSYNEQFF. V and J are TRBV9 and TRBJ2-1, with 7 positions matching TRBD2. This CDR3 is 17 amino acids long. J was trimmed by 0 bases and V by 0 bases; bases with no gene match: 6. The V gene's germline CDR1 is SGDLS and CDR2 YYNGEE.

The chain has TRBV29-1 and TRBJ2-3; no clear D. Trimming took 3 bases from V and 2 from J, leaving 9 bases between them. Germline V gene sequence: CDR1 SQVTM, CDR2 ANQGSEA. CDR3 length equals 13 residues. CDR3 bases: TGCAGCGTTGAGATCCGGGCCACAGATACGCAGTATTTT. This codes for CSVEIRATDTQYF.

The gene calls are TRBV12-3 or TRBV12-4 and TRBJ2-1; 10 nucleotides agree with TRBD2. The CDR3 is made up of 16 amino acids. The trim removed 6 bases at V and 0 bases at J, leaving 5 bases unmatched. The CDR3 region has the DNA TGTGCCAGCAGATTATCTAGCGGGAGCTCCTACAATGAGCAGTTCTTC. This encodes CASRLSSGSSYNEQFF.

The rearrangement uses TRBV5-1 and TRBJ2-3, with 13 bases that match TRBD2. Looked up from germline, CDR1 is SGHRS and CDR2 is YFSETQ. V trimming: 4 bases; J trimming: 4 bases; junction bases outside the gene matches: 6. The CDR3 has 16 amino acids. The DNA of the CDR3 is TGCGCCAGCAGCGCCGGACTAGCGGGAGTCGCAGATACGCAGTATTTT. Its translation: CASSAGLAGVADTQYF.

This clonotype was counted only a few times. CDR3 nucleotide sequence: TGTGCCAGCAGTTTAGGGACAACAGGGGGCTACGAGCAGTACGTC. Protein sequence: CASSLGTTGGYEQYV. The V call is TRBV28, the J call TRBJ2-7; TRBD1 agrees at 8 bases. V lost 2 bases, J lost 3 bases, and 6 bases stayed unmatched. CDR1 and CDR2 (germline): MDHEN, SYDVKM. The CDR3 has 15 amino acids.